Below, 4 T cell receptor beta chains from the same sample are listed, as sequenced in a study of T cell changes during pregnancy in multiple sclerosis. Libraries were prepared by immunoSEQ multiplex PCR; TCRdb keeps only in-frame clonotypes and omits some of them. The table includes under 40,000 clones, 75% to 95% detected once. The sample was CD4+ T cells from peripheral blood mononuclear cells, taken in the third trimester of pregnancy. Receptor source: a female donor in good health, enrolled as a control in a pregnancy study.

The CDR3 bases are TGTGCCAGCAGCCTCGGGACAGACGCCTCCTACGAGCAGTACTTC. This codes for CASSLGTDASYEQYF. This chain connects TRBV11-3 to TRBJ2-7; 7 bases fit TRBD1. The CDR3 has 15 residues. V trimming: 5 bases; J trimming: 0 bases; junction bases outside the gene matches: 7. The germline V gene encodes CDR1 SGHNT and CDR2 YENEEA.

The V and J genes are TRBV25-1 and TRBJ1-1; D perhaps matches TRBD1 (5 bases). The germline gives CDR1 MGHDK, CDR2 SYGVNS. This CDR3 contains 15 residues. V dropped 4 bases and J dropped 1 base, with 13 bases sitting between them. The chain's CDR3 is CASSGRQWTNTEAFF. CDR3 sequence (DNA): TGTGCCAGCAGTGGGCGACAGTGGACGAACACTGAAGCTTTCTTT.

CDR3 loop: CASTIHRQAISPLHF. CDR3 coding DNA: TGTGCCAGTACCATCCACAGACAGGCAATTTCACCCCTCCACTTT. V gene TRBV19 combines with J gene TRBJ1-6; possibly TRBD1 for D (6 bases). The germline V gene has CDR1 LNHDA and CDR2 SQIVND (reference sequence). Trimming removed 7 bases from V and 9 bases from J, with 19 bases in between. CDR3 length: 15 residues.

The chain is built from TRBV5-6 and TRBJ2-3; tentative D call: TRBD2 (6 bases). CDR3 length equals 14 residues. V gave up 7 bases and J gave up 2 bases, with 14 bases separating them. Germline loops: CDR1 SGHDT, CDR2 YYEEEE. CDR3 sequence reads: CASWAGTSTDTQYF. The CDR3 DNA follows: TGTGCCAGCTGGGCGGGGACCTCCACAGATACGCAGTATTTT.